The rows below give T cell receptor beta chains drawn from one sample of a study of T cell repertoires in cytomegalovirus infection. Each CDR3 protein is one row after TCRdb ran MiXCR on the reads. The sample yields 630,000 or so distinct CDR3 sequences, 20% to 30% seen once. The sequenced sample was CD8+ T cells from PBMCs. These receptors came from a human donor in good health (CMV status not recorded). Some clones in this sample may be carry-over from other donors' samples. Both conserved end residues are part of each CDR3. D genes are given only for firm matches. For some rows the clone size is stated as once, few or many, or as a class when expanded; others skip it.

TRBJ1-5	TRBV19	few	-	TGTGCCAGTAGTATAGATCTATGGAGATCCAATCAGCCCCAGCATTTT	CASSIDLWRSNQPQHF
TRBJ2-5	TRBV20-1	-	-	TGCAGTGCTAGTACAGGGTCCGTACAAGAGACCCAGTACTTC	CSASTGSVQETQYF
TRBJ2-7	TRBV6-5	few	-	TGTGCCAGCAGTTACGGCCCCACGGAGGTGGACGAGCAGTACTTC	CASSYGPTEVDEQYF
TRBJ1-2	TRBV6-5	many	-	TGTGCCATACGTACAGGGTACGGTCCCGATGGCTACACCTTC	CAIRTGYGPDGYTF
TRBJ2-3	TRBV12-3/TRBV12-4	-	TRBD2	TGTGCCAGCAGTTTTACGGGGGGGGCCGGAGATACGCAGTATTTT	CASSFTGGAGDTQYF
TRBJ2-3	TRBV7-9	many	-	TGTGCCAGCAAAGGGGCGTTGGATACGCAGTATTTT	CASKGALDTQYF
TRBJ2-3	TRBV28	-	-	TGTGCCAGCAGTTCATCCCGGGACAACACAGATACGCAGTATTTT	CASSSSRDNTDTQYF
TRBJ1-4	TRBV6-5	-	TRBD1	TGTGCCAGCAGATCACCGGACAGGGGCGAGGAAAAACTGTTTTTT	CASRSPDRGEEKLFF
TRBJ1-4	TRBV20-1	-	-	TGCAGTGCTAGAGATCTACCCGAGGGAAAACTGTTTTTT	CSARDLPEGKLFF
TRBJ1-1	TRBV25-1	-	-	TGTGCCAGCAGAGGGATGACACCTGAAGCTTTCTTT	CASRGMTPEAFF
TRBJ1-2	TRBV29-1	-	-	TGCAGCGTTGATAGTAGGCCCTATGGCTACACCTTC	CSVDSRPYGYTF
TRBJ2-3	TRBV6-2/TRBV6-3	-	-	TGTGCCAGCAGTTACTCGGCGGGGATTCTCACAGATACGCAGTATTTT	CASSYSAGILTDTQYF
TRBJ1-4	TRBV11-2	-	-	TGTGCTAGCAGGCCTGGTCGGGGACCTGCAACTAATGAAAAACTGTTTTTT	CASRPGRGPATNEKLFF
TRBJ1-2	TRBV6-5	-	-	TGTGCCAGCAGTTACTCGGGGGGCTATGGCTACACCTTC	CASSYSGGYGYTF
TRBJ2-7	TRBV27	many	TRBD1	TGTGCCAGCAGTCCACCGGGACAGGGACCCTACGAGCAGTACTTC	CASSPPGQGPYEQYF
TRBJ1-2	TRBV7-2	many	TRBD1	TGTGCCAGCAACAGTAGGGACAGCCTCTATGGCTACACCTTC	CASNSRDSLYGYTF
TRBJ2-7	TRBV7-9	-	-	TGTGCCAGCAGCCACCCGAGTTTCTACGAGCAGTACTTC	CASSHPSFYEQYF
TRBJ1-5	TRBV7-2	many	TRBD1	TGTGCCAGCAGCCCCCGCGACAGGGACGCACAGCCCCAGCATTTT	CASSPRDRDAQPQHF
TRBJ1-2	TRBV7-9	few	-	TGTGCCAGCAGCGGGCCGAGGACAGACTTTACTAACTATGGCTACACCTTC	CASSGPRTDFTNYGYTF
TRBJ2-3	TRBV6-2/TRBV6-3	-	-	TGTGCCACTAAAGGAAGAGATACGCAGTATTTT	CATKGRDTQYF
TRBJ2-5	TRBV28	few	-	TGTGCCAGCAGTTTTGAACCGGGGGAGACCCAGTACTTC	CASSFEPGETQYF
TRBJ1-5	TRBV28	-	TRBD1	TGTGTCAGCAGTTTCCCCCCCGACAGGGCTGGGCCCCAGCATTTT	CVSSFPPDRAGPQHF
TRBJ2-7	TRBV20-1	-	-	TGCAGTGTCCCCTTTCGAGACACAGGGCCCTACGAGCAGTACTTC	CSVPFRDTGPYEQYF
TRBJ1-2	TRBV29-1	-	TRBD1	TGCAGCGTGTTGGGACAGAACTATGGCTACACCTTC	CSVLGQNYGYTF
TRBJ2-1	TRBV7-9	many	-	TGTGCCAGCAGCTATAAACCGGTGAATGAGCAGTTCTTC	CASSYKPVNEQFF
TRBJ1-1	TRBV20-1	-	-	TGCAGTGCTAGTGGCACTGAAGCTTTCTTT	CSASGTEAFF
TRBJ1-2	TRBV7-9	many	TRBD1	TGTGCCAGCAGCTTAGAAGGGACAGGGGGCGCATATGGCTACACCTTC	CASSLEGTGGAYGYTF
TRBJ1-3	TRBV27	few	-	TGTGCCAGCACTCCAATACCCTCTGGAAACACCATATATTTT	CASTPIPSGNTIYF
TRBJ1-1	TRBV11-2	-	-	TGTGCCAGCAGCACAAAGGTTGAAGCTTTCTTT	CASSTKVEAFF
TRBJ2-1	TRBV7-9	many	-	TGTGCCAGCAGCTTAACGGCAGGGAAGGTAAACAATGAGCAGTTCTTC	CASSLTAGKVNNEQFF
TRBJ2-2	TRBV12-3/TRBV12-4	-	TRBD1	TGTGCCAGCAGAGTTTTGGGGACAGGGTTTCCCGGACCCGGGGAGCTGTTTTTT	CASRVLGTGFPGPGELFF
TRBJ1-4	TRBV27	few	-	TGTGCCAGCGCCATAGACCCGGCAACTAATGAAAAACTGTTTTTT	CASAIDPATNEKLFF
TRBJ1-1	TRBV11-2	few	-	TGTGCCAGCACCGACCCCCCTGAAGCTTTCTTT	CASTDPPEAFF
TRBJ2-3	TRBV28	many	-	TGTGCCAGCAGTTTTAGAGTGAGCACAGATACGCAGTATTTT	CASSFRVSTDTQYF
TRBJ2-3	TRBV2	-	-	TGTGCCAGCCAAGCAGGGTACCACCAAGACGCGCAGTATTTT	CASQAGYHQDAQYF
TRBJ1-1	TRBV29-1	-	-	TGCAGCTCCCAGGAGGACACTGAAGCTTTCTTT	CSSQEDTEAFF
TRBJ2-4	TRBV23-1	many	-	TGCGCCAGCAGTCAACAATCGCCCCATATACTAGCCAAAAACATTCAGTACTTC	CASSQQSPHILAKNIQYF
TRBJ1-2	TRBV18	-	-	TGTGCCAGCTCGCAAACCGGGACGTACAATTGGGACTATGGCTACACCTTC	CASSQTGTYNWDYGYTF
TRBJ2-1	TRBV19	many	TRBD2	TGTGCCAGTAGTGCCTATGGGGGGGGATACAATGAGCAGTTCTTC	CASSAYGGGYNEQFF
TRBJ2-1	TRBV4-1	few	-	TGCGCCAGCAGCCAACAGACAGCGGTTAACTACAATGAGCAGTTCTTC	CASSQQTAVNYNEQFF
TRBJ1-6	TRBV20-1	few	TRBD1	TGCAGTGCTAGAAATGGGACAGGGGTCTCACCCCTCCACTTT	CSARNGTGVSPLHF
TRBJ2-1	TRBV20-1	-	-	TGCAGTGCTAGAGATGGTGCGGGTGACTACAATGAGCAGTTCTTC	CSARDGAGDYNEQFF
TRBJ2-7	TRBV20-1	-	TRBD2	TGCAGTGCTCCCAAACTAGCGGGGGGGGTCTACGAGCAGTACTTC	CSAPKLAGGVYEQYF
TRBJ1-1	TRBV20-1	few	-	TGCAGTGCTAGAGCCAGGGCCGGGAGGACTGAAGCTTTCTTT	CSARARAGRTEAFF
TRBJ2-5	TRBV29-1	-	-	TGCAGCGGGGGACCTTCAGGCTTC	CSGGPSGF
TRBJ1-1	TRBV7-9	many	TRBD1	TGTGCCAGCAGCTTAGCGGGACAGGGAATAAATGAAGCTTTCTTT	CASSLAGQGINEAFF
TRBJ2-3	TRBV6-2/TRBV6-3	few	-	TGTGCCAGCAGCCTAGGACACCGACACACAGATACGCAGTATTTT	CASSLGHRHTDTQYF
TRBJ2-1	TRBV7-9	-	TRBD2	TGTGCCAGCAGCTTGGGCGGGGGGGCCCAGAATGAGCAGTTCTTC	CASSLGGGAQNEQFF
TRBJ1-4	TRBV5-1	-	TRBD1	TGCGCCACCGGGGCAGGGGGCATCGAAGGTGAAAAACTGTTTTTT	CATGAGGIEGEKLFF
TRBJ2-1	TRBV28	many	TRBD1	TGTGCCAGCAGTTTAGGGCCCCTCAGGGACAGCTCCTACAATGAGCAGTTCTTC	CASSLGPLRDSSYNEQFF
TRBJ1-4	TRBV14	-	-	TGTGCCAGCAGCCCGAGGGAGAGATCTAATGAAAAACTGTTTTTT	CASSPRERSNEKLFF
TRBJ2-3	TRBV28	few	-	TGTGCCAGTACTTTAGGGCGGCTTCGCACAGATACGCAGTATTTT	CASTLGRLRTDTQYF
TRBJ2-3	TRBV7-6	many	-	TGTGCCAGCAGCCCCTTAGCGCGAAGCACAGATACGCAGTATTTT	CASSPLARSTDTQYF
TRBJ2-1	TRBV20-1	-	TRBD2	TGCAGTGCTAGTACCGTCGAAGAGACTAGCTGGTTTGATGAGCAGTTCTTC	CSASTVEETSWFDEQFF
TRBJ2-5	TRBV7-6	-	-	TGTGCCAGCAGCGGCCGAGGACGGCATCAACAAGAGACCCAGTACTTC	CASSGRGRHQQETQYF
TRBJ2-1	TRBV19	-	-	TGTGCCAGTAGTATAGGGGAACTAACCGACAATGAGCAGTTCTTC	CASSIGELTDNEQFF
TRBJ1-5	TRBV14	-	-	TGTGCCAGGAGCCCGGGCGGGGTCAGCCCGGATTGGCAGCCCCAGCATTTT	CARSPGGVSPDWQPQHF
TRBJ1-3	TRBV11-2	once	-	TGTGCCAGCAGCTTAAATCATGGGGGGGGATTTGGAAACACCATATATTTT	CASSLNHGGGFGNTIYF
TRBJ2-5	TRBV20-1	-	TRBD2	TGCAGTGCTAGAGATCGAGCGGGGGGGAAGACCCAGTACTTC	CSARDRAGGKTQYF